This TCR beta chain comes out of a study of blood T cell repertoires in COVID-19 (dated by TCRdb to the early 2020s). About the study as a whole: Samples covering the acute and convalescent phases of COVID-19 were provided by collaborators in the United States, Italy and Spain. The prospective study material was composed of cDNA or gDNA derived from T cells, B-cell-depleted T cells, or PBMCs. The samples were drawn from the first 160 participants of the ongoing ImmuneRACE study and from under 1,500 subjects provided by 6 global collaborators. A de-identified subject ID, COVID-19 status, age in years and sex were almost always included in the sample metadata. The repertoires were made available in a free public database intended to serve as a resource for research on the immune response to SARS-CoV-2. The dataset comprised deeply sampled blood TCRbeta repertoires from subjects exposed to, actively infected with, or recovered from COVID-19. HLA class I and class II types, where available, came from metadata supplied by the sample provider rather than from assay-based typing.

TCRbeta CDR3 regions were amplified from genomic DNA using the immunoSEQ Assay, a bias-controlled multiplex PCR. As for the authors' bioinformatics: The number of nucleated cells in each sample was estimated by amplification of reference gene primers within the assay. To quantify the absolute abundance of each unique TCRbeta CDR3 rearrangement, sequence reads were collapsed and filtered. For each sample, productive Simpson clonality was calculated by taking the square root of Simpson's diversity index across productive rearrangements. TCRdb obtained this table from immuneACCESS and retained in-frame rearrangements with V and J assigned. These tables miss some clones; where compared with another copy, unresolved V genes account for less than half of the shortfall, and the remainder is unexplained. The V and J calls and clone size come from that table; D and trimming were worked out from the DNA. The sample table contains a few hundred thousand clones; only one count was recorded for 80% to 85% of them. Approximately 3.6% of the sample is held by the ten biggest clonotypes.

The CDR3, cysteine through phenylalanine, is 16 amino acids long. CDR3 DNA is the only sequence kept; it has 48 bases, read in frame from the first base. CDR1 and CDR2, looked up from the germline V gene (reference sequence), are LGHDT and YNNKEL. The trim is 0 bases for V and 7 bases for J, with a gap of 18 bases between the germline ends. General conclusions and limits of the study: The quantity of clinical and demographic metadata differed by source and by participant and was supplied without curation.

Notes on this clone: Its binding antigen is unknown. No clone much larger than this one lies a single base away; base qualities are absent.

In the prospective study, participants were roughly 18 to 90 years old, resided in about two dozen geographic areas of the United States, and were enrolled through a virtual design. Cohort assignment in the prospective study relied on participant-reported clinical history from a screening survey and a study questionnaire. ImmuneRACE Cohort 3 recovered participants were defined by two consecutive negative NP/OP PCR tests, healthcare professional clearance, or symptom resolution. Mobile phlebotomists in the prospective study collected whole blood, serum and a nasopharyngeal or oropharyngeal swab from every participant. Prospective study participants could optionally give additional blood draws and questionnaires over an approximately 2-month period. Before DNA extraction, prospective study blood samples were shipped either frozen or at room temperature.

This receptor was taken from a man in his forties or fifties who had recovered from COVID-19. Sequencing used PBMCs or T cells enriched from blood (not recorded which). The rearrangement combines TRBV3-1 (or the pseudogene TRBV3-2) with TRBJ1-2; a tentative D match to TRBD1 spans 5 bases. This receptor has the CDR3 CASSQETGGWRAGYTF. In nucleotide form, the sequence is TGTGCCAGCAGCCAAGAGACGGGGGGGTGGAGGGCTGGCTACACCTTC.